Each of the 32 T cell receptor beta chains below was sequenced from the same sample in a study of blood T cell repertoires in COVID-19. Produced via immunoSEQ multiplex PCR; TCRdb's table is partial and in-frame only. The data hold 470,000 or so clones, with 75% to 90% observed a single time. Specimen: peripheral blood. All receptors derive from a young woman with acute or convalescent COVID-19.

This rearrangement joins TRBV2 to TRBJ2-5; 14 nucleotides agree with TRBD2. Germline-derived CDR1 and CDR2 are SNHLY and FYNNEI. Trimming removed 5 bases from V and 5 bases from J; junction bases left unmatched: 10. The CDR3 sequence is 17 residues long. The CDR3 here is CASSTTSGGAGQETQYF. In nucleotides, the CDR3 is TGTGCCAGCAGTACGACTAGCGGGGGGGCCGGGCAGGAGACCCAGTACTTC.

This sequence joins TRBV5-6 and TRBJ1-2; D might be TRBD1 (6 bases). The CDR3 covers 15 residues. The germline V and J ends were trimmed by 1 base and 4 bases, with 14 bases remaining between them. Germline CDR1 and CDR2: SGHDT and YYEEEE. CDR3 in DNA: TGTGCCAGCAGCTTGAGGGGACAACTCTTCTATGGCTACACCTTC. Amino acid sequence: CASSLRGQLFYGYTF.

This chain links TRBV20-1 with TRBJ2-5; D possibly corresponds to TRBD1 (5 bases). Germline V gene lookup returns CDR1 DFQATT and CDR2 SNEGSKA (reference sequence). V dropped 3 bases and J dropped 4 bases, with 21 bases sitting between them. The CDR3 covers 16 residues. DNA for the CDR3: TGCAGTGCTAGTCCCACAACGGGCTCCCAGGGAGAGACCCAGTACTTC. Its protein product is CSASPTTGSQGETQYF.

The rearrangement uses TRBV7-9 and TRBJ2-7; weak D call: TRBD2 (6 bases). Deletions cut 1 base from V and 2 bases from J, with 9 bases between. CDR1 and CDR2 from the germline V gene are SEHNR and FQNEAQ (reference sequence). This CDR3 is built from 14 residues. CDR3 bases: TGTGCCAGCAGCTTAGTATCGGGAGCCTACGAGCAGTACTTC. This encodes CASSLVSGAYEQYF.

The V gene is TRBV5-6, the J gene TRBJ1-4, with D possibly being TRBD1 (5 bases). The ends were cut back, 4 bases at V and 5 bases at J, with 15 bases in the middle. The CDR3 is 15 residues long. The germline CDR1 and CDR2 sequences are SGHDT and YYEEEE. CDR3 sequence: CASSPVGQTNEKLFF. CDR3 in DNA: TGTGCCAGCAGCCCCGTGGGGCAAACGAATGAAAAACTGTTTTTT.

Turning to this clone: The identical CDR3 is also encoded by other nucleotide sequences in the sample. The gene calls are TRBV5-6 and TRBJ1-4; no clear D. The V end was cut by 0 bases, the J end by 7 bases, with 10 bases between. The CDR3 has 14 residues. The germline V gene encodes CDR1 SGHDT and CDR2 YYEEEE. The CDR3 DNA reads as TGTGCCAGCAGCTTGGGCAGGTTTGGTGAAAAACTGTTTTTT. Encoded protein: CASSLGRFGEKLFF.

This rearrangement joins TRBV6-1 to TRBJ2-1; 7 bases map to TRBD1. CDR1 and CDR2 from the germline V gene are MNHNS and SASEGT. V lost 2 bases to trimming and J lost 3 bases; unmatched junction nucleotides: 4. This CDR3 has 15 amino acids. Written as DNA, the CDR3 is TGTGCCAGCAGTGAAACGTGGACAGGCTACAATGAGCAGTTCTTC. Its protein is CASSETWTGYNEQFF.

This rearrangement joins TRBV9 to TRBJ2-5; 9 bases fit TRBD2. Per germline, CDR1 SGDLS and CDR2 YYNGEE. This CDR3 is 15 amino acids long. V lost 2 bases, J lost 5 bases, and 7 bases stayed unmatched. CDR3 loop: CASSVGGTSGETQYF. The CDR3 DNA sequence: TGTGCCAGCAGCGTGGGCGGAACTAGCGGGGAGACCCAGTACTTC.

V and J are TRBV2 and TRBJ2-3, with TRBD2 matching 9 bases. V lost 3 bases to trimming and J lost 5 bases; unmatched junction nucleotides: 15. CDR1 is SNHLY and CDR2 is FYNNEI in the germline V gene. This CDR3 contains 18 residues. CDR3 bases: TGTGCCAGCAGTGACTCCAGCGGGGGGCCCGATATCCAAGATACGCAGTATTTT. Translated, it gives CASSDSSGGPDIQDTQYF. Combining the CDR3 with reference TRBV2 and TRBJ2-3 gives the whole variable domain EPEVTQTPSHQVTQMGQEVILRCVPISNHLYFYWYRQILGQKVEFLVSFYNNEISEKSEIFDDQFSVERPDGSNFTLKIRSTKLEDSAMYFCASSDSSGGPDIQDTQYFGPGTRLTVL.

As regards this clone: Additional DNA sequences in this sample encode the identical CDR3. J is TRBJ1-2 and V is TRBV6-5; D gene uncertain. V lost 8 bases and J 4 bases, leaving 11 bases between the germline ends. Germline CDR1 and CDR2: MNHEY and SVGAGI. This CDR3 contains 12 residues. Here the CDR3 DNA reads TGTGCCAGCTCCCGAGGCTTCTATGGCTACACCTTC. This sequence encodes CASSRGFYGYTF.

The rearrangement links TRBV28 to TRBJ1-5; D not certain. The CDR3 extends over 14 amino acids. CDR1 MDHEN and CDR2 SYDVKM come from the germline V gene. V was pared by 4 bases and J by 4 bases, with 11 bases between. The CDR3 DNA sequence: TGTGCCAGCAGTTCCCCCTACCTTAATCAGCCCCAGCATTTT. Its translation: CASSSPYLNQPQHF.

The chain combines TRBV11-1 with TRBJ2-2; 7 bases agree with TRBD1. V was clipped by 1 base and J by 7 bases; unmatched bases: 6. CDR1 and CDR2 (germline): SGHAT, FQDESV (reference sequence). This CDR3 is 15 amino acids long. CDR3: CASSLGRQGNGELFF. CDR3 nucleotides: TGTGCCAGCAGCTTAGGACGACAGGGAAACGGGGAGCTGTTTTTT.

The chain joins TRBV28 to TRBJ1-1; D is perhaps TRBD1 (6 bases). V was shortened by 6 bases and J by 0 bases, with 11 bases between the two germline ends. Germline V gene data show CDR1 as MDHEN and CDR2 as SYDVKM. The CDR3 is 14 residues long. DNA for the CDR3: TGTGCCAGCAGCGTAACAGGGATGAACACTGAAGCTTTCTTT. Protein sequence: CASSVTGMNTEAFF.

This clone was counted between two and nine times. The chain couples TRBV3-1 (or the pseudogene TRBV3-2) to TRBJ2-5; TRBD2 agrees at 8 bases. After removal of 5 bases from V and 4 bases from J, the junction contained 12 bases not matched to a gene. Germline assignment: CDR1 LGHDT and CDR2 YNNKEL (reference sequence). There are 16 residues in the CDR3. The CDR3 region is CASSSRDSGVLETQYF. The CDR3 DNA reads TGTGCCAGCAGCAGCCGCGATAGCGGGGTTCTAGAGACCCAGTACTTC.

The chain joins TRBV5-1 to TRBJ2-5, with unresolved D. The germline V and J ends were trimmed by 2 bases and 1 base, with 6 bases remaining between them. The length of the CDR3 is 13 residues. Per germline, CDR1 SGHRS and CDR2 YFSETQ. The CDR3 bases are TGCGCCAGCAGCTTATCAGTCCAAGAGACCCAGTACTTC. This sequence encodes CASSLSVQETQYF. The whole variable domain, filled in from reference TRBV5-1 and TRBJ2-5, reads KAGVTQTPRYLIKTRGQQVTLSCSPISGHRSVSWYQQTPGQGLQFLFEYFSETQRNKGNFPGRFSGRQFSNSRSEMNVSTLELGDSALYLCASSLSVQETQYFGPGTRLLVL.

J is TRBJ1-2 and V is TRBV2; 9 bases match TRBD1. Germline-derived CDR1 and CDR2 are SNHLY and FYNNEI. The CDR3 contains 13 residues. After removal of 6 bases from V and 8 bases from J, the junction contained 7 bases not matched to a gene. CDR3 nucleotide sequence: TGTGCCAGCAGCGCCGGACAGGGGTACGGCTACACCTTC. It is translated as CASSAGQGYGYTF.

The chain uses TRBV27 and TRBJ2-1; weak D call: TRBD1 (7 bases). This CDR3 is built from 14 residues. With 3 bases removed from V and 4 bases from J, the gap between germline ends came to 10 bases. The germline V gene encodes CDR1 MNHEY and CDR2 SMNVEV (reference sequence). The CDR3 spells CASSLQGGYNEQFF. DNA of the CDR3: TGTGCCAGCAGTTTGCAGGGGGGATACAATGAGCAGTTCTTC.

This chain links TRBV3-1 (or the pseudogene TRBV3-2) with TRBJ2-1; TRBD1 matches at 12 bases. There are 15 residues in the CDR3. Germline loops: CDR1 LGHDT, CDR2 YNNKEL (reference sequence). J was trimmed by 9 bases and V by 4 bases; bases with no gene match: 7. The CDR3 nucleotides read TGTGCCAGCAGCCTTCCCGGGACAGGGGGCAGTGAGCAGTTCTTC. Its protein is CASSLPGTGGSEQFF.

V gene TRBV5-1 combines with J gene TRBJ2-3, with 8 nucleotides matching TRBD1. Per the germline V gene, CDR1 is SGHRS and CDR2 is YFSETQ. J gave up 4 bases and V 6 bases, and 13 bases lay outside the gene matches. The CDR3 is 16 residues long. This CDR3 is CASTLTLPGGADTQYF. As DNA, the CDR3 is TGCGCCAGCACCCTCACCTTGCCAGGGGGCGCAGATACGCAGTATTTT.

V is TRBV7-9 and J is TRBJ1-5, with unresolved D. The CDR3 covers 12 residues. Germline V gene lookup returns CDR1 SEHNR and CDR2 FQNEAQ (reference sequence). The V and J ends lost 2 bases and 4 bases respectively, with 3 bases between them. The CDR3 protein is CASSLQNQPQHF. In DNA, the CDR3 is TGTGCCAGCAGCTTACAAAATCAGCCCCAGCATTTT.

The CDR3: CASSFITSYEQYF. The CDR3 DNA sequence: TGTGCCAGCAGCTTCATTACGAGTTACGAGCAGTACTTC. This rearrangement joins TRBV5-4 to TRBJ2-7, with unresolved D. The germline V and J ends were trimmed by 2 bases and 4 bases, with 10 bases remaining between them. CDR3 size: 13 residues. The germline gives CDR1 SGHNT, CDR2 YYREEE (reference sequence).

This chain joins TRBV6-5 and TRBJ1-6; D may be TRBD1 (5 bases). The germline V and J ends were trimmed by 4 bases and 10 bases, with 11 bases remaining between them. The CDR3 sequence is 13 residues long. Germline CDR1 is MNHEY and CDR2 is SVGAGI. The CDR3 nucleotides are TGTGCCAGCAGTTGGACAATTGCCTCACCCCTCCACTTT. This sequence encodes CASSWTIASPLHF.

The rearrangement links TRBV11-2 to TRBJ2-1; 11 bases are a match to TRBD2. CDR1 is SGHAT and CDR2 is FQNNGV in the germline V gene. The CDR3 has 19 residues. V lost 4 bases, J lost 4 bases, and 15 bases stayed unmatched. CDR3 bases: TGTGCCAGCAGCTCGCGATTGACTAGCGGGGTGAAACTTTACAATGAGCAGTTCTTC. Translated: CASSSRLTSGVKLYNEQFF.

The chain combines TRBV5-1 with TRBJ2-1; a weak D match, TRBD2 (6 bases). The V and J ends lost 4 bases and 10 bases respectively, with 15 bases between them. The length of the CDR3 is 13 residues. Germline V gives CDR1 SGHRS, CDR2 YFSETQ. The CDR3 nucleotides read TGCGCCAGCAGCCGGGGACTGGCGTGGGAGCAGTTCTTC. This encodes CASSRGLAWEQFF. The entire variable domain, with the rest obtained from reference TRBV5-1 and TRBJ2-1, is as follows: KAGVTQTPRYLIKTRGQQVTLSCSPISGHRSVSWYQQTPGQGLQFLFEYFSETQRNKGNFPGRFSGRQFSNSRSEMNVSTLELGDSALYLCASSRGLAWEQFFGPGTRLTVL.

The rearrangement uses TRBV6-5 and TRBJ1-2; D not resolved. The CDR3 runs 12 residues. The V and J ends lost 6 bases and 4 bases respectively, with 9 bases between them. The germline V gene encodes CDR1 MNHEY and CDR2 SVGAGI. CDR3 coding DNA: TGTGCCAGCAGATCCATTTTCTATGGCTACACCTTC. Encoded protein: CASRSIFYGYTF.

The V gene is TRBV27, the J gene TRBJ2-5, with a possible D match to TRBD1 (7 bases). This CDR3 contains 16 residues. V was clipped by 8 bases and J by 3 bases, with 22 bases between them. Per germline, CDR1 MNHEY and CDR2 SMNVEV (reference sequence). The CDR3 reads CASRQWAGGNEETQYF. The CDR3 DNA sequence: TGTGCCAGCCGCCAGTGGGCAGGGGGGAATGAAGAGACCCAGTACTTC.

The J gene is TRBJ1-4, the V gene TRBV5-1; TRBD1 is a possible D gene (5 bases). The germline V and J ends were trimmed by 0 bases and 8 bases, with 14 bases remaining between them. This CDR3 contains 15 residues. The V gene's germline CDR1 is SGHRS and CDR2 YFSETQ. The CDR3 DNA sequence: TGCGCCAGCAGCTTGGTAGCCGGGGGAGGAGAAAAACTGTTTTTT. Its protein product is CASSLVAGGGEKLFF.

This clone is a singleton in its sample. In DNA, the CDR3 is TGTGCCAGCAACTGGGGGCTGGGGCAGACCCAGTACTTC. Translating gives CASNWGLGQTQYF. The chain carries TRBV12-3 or TRBV12-4 and TRBJ2-5, with D tentatively TRBD1 (6 bases). This CDR3 is 13 amino acids long. Between the trimmed V and J ends, which lost 7 bases and 6 bases, there was a span of 15 bases.

The J gene is TRBJ2-5, the V gene TRBV5-4, with 11 positions matching TRBD2. Looked up from germline, CDR1 is SGHNT and CDR2 is YYREEE (reference sequence). Trimming removed 0 bases from V and 5 bases from J; junction bases left unmatched: 6. The CDR3 runs to 16 residues. CDR3 DNA sequence: TGTGCCAGCAGCTTGGCAATAGCGGGGGGGCTGGAGACCCAGTACTTC. Protein: CASSLAIAGGLETQYF.

The chain links TRBV2 to TRBJ1-1, with D uncertain. Trimming removed 4 bases at V and 7 bases at J, with 10 bases between. Germline values: CDR1 SNHLY, CDR2 FYNNEI. The CDR3 consists of 12 residues. The CDR3 protein is CASSGPPVEAFF. As DNA, the CDR3 is TGTGCCAGCAGTGGTCCCCCCGTTGAAGCTTTCTTT.

This chain links TRBV13 with TRBJ2-7; possibly TRBD1 for D (5 bases). Germline V gene data show CDR1 as PRHDT and CDR2 as FYEKMQ (reference sequence). V lost 7 bases, J lost 0 bases, and 16 bases lay in between. The CDR3 is made up of 15 amino acids. CDR3 DNA sequence: TGTGCCAGCACGGGTCGATCGCAGGGCTCCTACGAGCAGTACTTC. Its protein product is CASTGRSQGSYEQYF.

J is TRBJ1-3 and V is TRBV2; perhaps TRBD1 as D (6 bases). The CDR3 runs to 13 residues. Deletions cut 4 bases from V and 4 bases from J, with 8 bases between. The germline V gene encodes CDR1 SNHLY and CDR2 FYNNEI. The CDR3 DNA reads as TGTGCCAGCAGTGCAGGGGAAGGAAACACCATATATTTT. Its translation: CASSAGEGNTIYF.